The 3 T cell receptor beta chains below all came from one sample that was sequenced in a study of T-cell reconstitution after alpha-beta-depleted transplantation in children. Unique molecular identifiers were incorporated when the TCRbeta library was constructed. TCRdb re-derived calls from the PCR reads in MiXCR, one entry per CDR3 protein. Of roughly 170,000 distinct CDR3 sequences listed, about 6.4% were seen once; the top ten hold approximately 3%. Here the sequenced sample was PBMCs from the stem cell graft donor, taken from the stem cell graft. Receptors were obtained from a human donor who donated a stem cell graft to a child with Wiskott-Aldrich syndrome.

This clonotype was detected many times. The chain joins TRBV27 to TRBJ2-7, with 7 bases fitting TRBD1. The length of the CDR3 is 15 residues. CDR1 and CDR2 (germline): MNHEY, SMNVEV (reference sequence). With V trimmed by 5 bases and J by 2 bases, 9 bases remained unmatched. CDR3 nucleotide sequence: TGTGCCAGCAGTATAACAACAGGGGTCACCTACGAGCAGTACTTC. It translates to CASSITTGVTYEQYF.

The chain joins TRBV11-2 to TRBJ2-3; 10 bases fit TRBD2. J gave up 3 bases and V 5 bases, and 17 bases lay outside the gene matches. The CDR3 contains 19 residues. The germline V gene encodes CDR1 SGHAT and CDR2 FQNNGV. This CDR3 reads CASSRHPLFSGGKTDTQYF. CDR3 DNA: TGTGCCAGCAGCCGCCACCCCCTCTTTAGCGGGGGGAAGACAGATACGCAGTATTTT.

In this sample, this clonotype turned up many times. As DNA, the CDR3 is TGTGCCAGCAGCCAGACTACCCCTGGGGACGATGAGCAGTTCTTC. It is translated as CASSQTTPGDDEQFF. J is TRBJ2-1 and V is TRBV12-3 or TRBV12-4; D may be TRBD1 or TRBD2 (5 bases each). This CDR3 has 15 amino acids. V shed 6 bases and J shed 8 bases, with 20 bases lying between them.